The entry that follows covers one T cell receptor (beta chain) sequence. This entry comes from a study of blood T cell repertoires in COVID-19. Clones were read by immunoSEQ multiplex PCR, and TCRdb kept only the in-frame ones, dropping some. Of about 330,000 clones in the sample, over 75% were seen once. Germline lookup yields CDR1 GTSNPN and CDR2 SVGIG (reference sequence). Trimming took off 1 base at V and 4 bases at J, with 14 bases between the two ends. This CDR3 has 15 residues. This clonotype originated in a woman aged 30 to 39 who had recovered from COVID-19. Input material: PBMCs or T cells enriched from blood (not recorded which). The chain couples TRBV30 to TRBJ1-5, with D unresolved. The CDR3 DNA follows: TGTGCCTGGAGTGGGTCCGGACTTCGAAATCAGCCCCAGCATTTT. Protein: CAWSGSGLRNQPQHF.